This T cell receptor beta chain was identified in a study of blood T cell repertoires in COVID-19. Germline V CDR1 and CDR2: MNHEY, SVGAGI. The CDR3 runs 13 residues. V dropped 2 bases and J dropped 1 base, with 5 bases sitting between them. Study processing details: Amplifying reference gene primers gave estimates of nucleated cell counts. Sequenced by immunoSEQ multiplex PCR; TCRdb stores in-frame clones only, minus some. The DNA gave D and trimming, while V, J and clone size come from that table. The sample has 100,000 or so clones, approximately 88% seen once. The chain couples TRBV6-5 to TRBJ2-5; no definite D call. This TCR came from a woman in her sixties or seventies with acute or convalescent COVID-19. The source material was peripheral blood. This chain's CDR3 is CASSYGLQETQYF. The DNA of the CDR3 is TGTGCCAGCAGTTACGGGCTCCAAGAGACCCAGTACTTC.